This record covers a single T cell receptor beta chain. This entry comes from a study of T cell responses to AZD1222 COVID-19 vaccine. CDR1 MNHEY and CDR2 SVGAGI come from the germline V gene. Trimming pared 2 bases from V and 2 bases from J, leaving 8 bases between. This CDR3 region has 14 residues. The method was immunoSEQ multiplex PCR; TCRdb's version includes in-frame clones alone and lacks a portion of them. The table lists more than 100,000 clones, more than 75% of them singletons. The TCR comes from an adult in good health. V usage is TRBV6-5 and J usage is TRBJ2-3; unclear D gene. The sample in question was peripheral blood, obtained on day 0 of AZD1222 vaccination. The CDR3: CASSYGRATDTQYF. CDR3 DNA sequence: TGTGCCAGCAGTTACGGCAGAGCCACAGATACGCAGTATTTT.